This T cell receptor beta chain was captured by sequencing in a study of blood T cell repertoires in COVID-19. The overall study: PBMCs, B-cell-depleted T cells, or T cells were the source of the cDNA or gDNA that made up the material.

V lost 2 bases, J lost 1 base, and 9 bases lay in between. This CDR3 has 14 residues. Germline CDR1 is SGHRS and CDR2 is YFSETQ. The Seattle site enrolled patients during active infection and followed them longitudinally. Sequenced by immunoSEQ multiplex PCR; TCRdb stores in-frame clones only, minus some. The sample consists of just under 350,000 clones, about nine tenths of them appearing once. This clone was counted only a few times. The rearrangement links TRBV5-1 to TRBJ1-1; D unresolved. The sample consisted of peripheral blood. The receptor was derived from a woman in her sixties or seventies with COVID-19, enrolled during active disease. The CDR3 loop is CASSFLWRNTEAFF. The CDR3 region has the DNA TGCGCCAGCAGCTTTTTATGGAGGAACACTGAAGCTTTCTTT.